The present TCR beta chain was sequenced within a study of blood T cells in healthy people across ages (dated by TCRdb to about 2015). For the wider study: In model experiments, roughly one uniquely barcoded TCR beta cDNA molecule per two T cells was captured by template switching. Using deep sequencing normalized with unique cDNA molecular identifiers, the study measured how TCR beta repertoire diversity changes with age. The donors were divided into four age groups: young (average approximately 17 years), middle-aged (over 35), aged (about 60) and long-lived (roughly 88). Donors of different ages were randomly distributed across sequencing lanes to avoid experimental bias. The study analyzed two additional independent replicas of 1 million unique cDNA reads from the same blood draw for two donors, one aged 18 to 30 and one aged 80 or older. What the study reported, not specific to this receptor: Observed TCR beta diversity correlated strongly with the percentage of naive T cells measured by flow cytometry. Observed TCR beta diversity per million T cells fell roughly linearly with age, and a significant reduction was already apparent by age roughly 40. Estimates of total diversity based on one million sequenced T cells were considered lower bounds and underestimates. The long-lived group showed more naive CD4+ T cells, fewer expanded clones and increased TCR diversity than the aged group, suggesting age selection. The CMV infection status of donors was not known, potentially confounding age-related changes in expanded clonotypes. Because profiling used bulk unsorted PBMCs, naive and antigen-experienced compartments could not be compared conclusively.

With regard to this clonotype: The target of this receptor is not known. Base quality data are lacking; no much larger clone is found one base away.

CDR1 SGHDN and CDR2 FVKESK were looked up in the germline V gene. The CDR3 sequence holds 14 residues, the cysteine and phenylalanine included. CDR3 DNA is the only sequence kept; it has 42 bases, read in frame from the first base. The germline ends are 10 bases apart after V is trimmed by 2 bases and J by 3 bases. The library came from 5' RACE. These reads were obtained on an Illumina HiSeq 2500. A second about 6 to 11 cycle PCR used a sample-barcoded 5' primer and a J-beta primer mix. A template-switch 5' adaptor carrying 12 random nucleotides introduced a unique molecular identifier onto each TCR beta cDNA molecule. At least 2.5 million CDR3-containing paired-end reads were obtained from each sample. The Mint cDNA synthesis kit, primed by a TRBC-specific oligonucleotide, was used to synthesize first-strand cDNA from all RNA. Following uracil-DNA glycosylase treatment, all cDNA underwent a first 18-cycle PCR with the universal primers M1SS and BC2_uni_R. The original methods were these. Normalization of each sample was performed by random selection of 1 million high-quality reads, each carrying a distinct molecular identifier. Instead of being binned into consensus sequences, reads with shared molecular identifiers were discarded. MiTCR, with a Q25 quality threshold and the strictest error-elimination algorithm, was used for CDR3 identification, clonotype clustering and error correction. Lower-bound total TCR beta diversity was estimated with a nonparametric unseen species model using Euler transformation. Clones were called with MiXCR by TCRdb after fastp trimmed the public reads at Q25, and only in-frame beta chains were retained. Merged by CDR3 protein, the rows form single entries marked with the most common genes and DNA. The V and J calls and clone size come from TCRdb's table, not from the authors' own analysis. The sample yields 1.2 million to 1.5 million distinct CDR3 sequences; approximately 60% were counted once. The ten largest clones take up roughly 6.3% of the sample.

The donors were roughly 39 Caucasian individuals from Russia, aged roughly 6 to 100 years, who were systemically healthy. Each donor gave around 9.9 milliliters of peripheral blood, collected into EDTA-treated Vacutainer tubes. Ficoll-Paque density-gradient centrifugation was used to isolate PBMCs, with at least 6.5 million per sample. Total RNA was extracted from PBMCs with Trizol reagent, with at least 5 micrograms obtained per sample. The percentages of naive CD45RAhigh/CD27high T cells were determined by flow cytometry on a PBMC aliquot from every donor. The sequencing input was blood. The chain is made from TRBV14 and TRBJ1-2, and possibly TRBD1, on 5 matching bases. The sequence came from a young man in good health. The CDR3 reads as follows: CASSQSRQHYGYTF. The DNA sequence reads TGTGCCAGCAGCCAATCTAGACAGCACTATGGCTACACCTTC.